Sequencing of this T cell receptor (beta chain) was carried out in a study of blood T cell repertoires in COVID-19. Study as a whole: PBMCs, B-cell-depleted T cells, or T cells were the source of the cDNA or gDNA that made up the material.

In the original processing: Nucleated cell counts were estimated from reference gene primer amplification. Assay used: immunoSEQ multiplex PCR; TCRdb lists only in-frame clones, some missing. The V and J calls and clone size were taken over from that table, and D and trimming were inferred from the DNA. The sample lists about 75,000 clones, 88% seen once, with around 9.8% in the top ten. Germline trimming cut 5 bases from V and 2 bases from J; bases unmatched to any gene: 8. This CDR3 spans 15 amino acids. CDR1 is SGHVS and CDR2 is FQNEAQ in the germline V gene. Sequencing was done on a sample of peripheral blood. The clonotype originates from a human donor in a cohort sampled during active COVID-19. The J gene is TRBJ1-2, the V gene TRBV7-8; TRBD1 aligns across 7 bases. CDR3: CASSRNDRDNYGYTF. The CDR3 DNA reads TGTGCCAGCAGCAGGAACGACAGGGACAACTATGGCTACACCTTC.